These 27 T cell receptor beta chains were all obtained from the same sample, sequenced in a study of PD-1 blockade in classical Hodgkin lymphoma. Clones were read by immunoSEQ multiplex PCR, and TCRdb kept only the in-frame ones, dropping some. This sample carries 17,000 or so clones, approximately 84% of them seen once, and the ten largest clones take around 8.4%. The time point: newly diagnosed, previously untreated cHL patient sample. The sample taken for sequencing was peripheral blood mononuclear cells (PBMCs). These receptors all stem from a human donor with classical Hodgkin lymphoma.

V gene TRBV6-6 combines with J gene TRBJ2-7; 9 nucleotides match TRBD1. CDR1 and CDR2 from the germline V gene are MNHNY and SVGAGI (reference sequence). V was clipped by 0 bases and J by 0 bases; unmatched bases: 0. CDR3 length equals 15 residues. The CDR3 here is CASSYSTGGSYEQYF. DNA for the CDR3: TGTGCCAGCAGTTACTCGACAGGGGGCTCCTACGAGCAGTACTTC.

This clone was seen more than once but under ten times. This sequence joins TRBV19 and TRBJ1-5; D remains unclear. The CDR3 length is 13 residues. Trimming stripped 8 bases from V and 4 bases from J, with 12 bases between. The germline V gene encodes CDR1 LNHDA and CDR2 SQIVND (reference sequence). The CDR3 is CASAPGTNQPQHF. The CDR3 nucleotides read TGTGCCAGTGCGCCGGGTACGAATCAGCCCCAGCATTTT.

This chain uses TRBV15 with TRBJ1-2, with D possibly matching TRBD1 (6 bases). Trimming took off 5 bases at V and 2 bases at J, with 18 bases between the two ends. The CDR3 is 16 amino acids. Germline CDR1 is LNHNV and CDR2 is YYDKDF (reference sequence). The CDR3 loop reads CATSGQRAGANYGYTF. Written as DNA, the CDR3 is TGTGCCACCAGCGGACAAAGGGCGGGGGCGAACTATGGCTACACCTTC.

The chain is built from TRBV7-2 and TRBJ2-1; 7 bases are shared with TRBD2. The J segment lost 8 bases and the V segment lost 6 bases, leaving 19 bases of the junction unmatched. Germline-derived CDR1 and CDR2 are SGHTA and FQGNSA. The CDR3 spans 17 residues. CDR3 in amino acids: CASSPSLLGGSIDEQFF. DNA for the CDR3: TGTGCCAGCAGTCCTTCCTTACTTGGCGGGAGTATCGATGAGCAGTTCTTC.

This rearrangement joins TRBV10-2 to TRBJ2-7, with unresolved D. Per the germline V gene, CDR1 is WSHSY and CDR2 is SAAADI. V dropped 4 bases and J dropped 6 bases, with 13 bases sitting between them. The CDR3 is made up of 13 amino acids. DNA for the CDR3: TGCGCCAGCAGTGGGGGAACCTCAGGCGAGCAGTACTTC. Encoded protein: CASSGGTSGEQYF.

V and J are TRBV19 and TRBJ1-3, with D uncertain. This CDR3 region has 16 residues. In germline, CDR1 is LNHDA, CDR2 SQIVND (reference sequence). Deletions cut 1 base from V and 0 bases from J, with 10 bases between. The CDR3 region has the DNA TGTGCCAGTAGTATAGGTGGTCCTCGCTCTGGAAACACCATATATTTT. Protein: CASSIGGPRSGNTIYF.

As to this clone: The identical CDR3 is also encoded by other nucleotide sequences in the sample. The CDR3 DNA sequence: TGTGCCAGCAGTCACCCCGGCACAGATACGCAGTATTTT. Its protein is CASSHPGTDTQYF. This chain connects TRBV7-7 to TRBJ2-3; unclear D gene. V was clipped by 6 bases and J by 1 base, with 8 bases between them. The CDR3 is 13 residues long. Germline CDR1 and CDR2: SSHAT and FNYEAQ (reference sequence).

V and J are TRBV2 and TRBJ2-2; D not resolved. V lost 2 bases and J lost 4, with 8 bases in between. From germline, CDR1 is SNHLY and CDR2 FYNNEI. This CDR3 is built from 14 residues. The CDR3 loop is CASSEIRSTGELFF. CDR3 DNA sequence: TGTGCCAGCAGTGAAATCCGGAGCACCGGGGAGCTGTTTTTT.

The V and J genes are TRBV19 and TRBJ2-7; no firm D call. With 5 bases removed from V and 3 bases from J, the gap between germline ends came to 11 bases. The CDR3 is 13 amino acids. Germline CDR1 reads LNHDA; CDR2 reads SQIVND (reference sequence). The CDR3 DNA sequence: TGTGCCAGTAGTGTTGCGGAGTACTACGAGCAGTACTTC. Its translation: CASSVAEYYEQYF.

The CDR3 region has the DNA TGTGCCAGCAGCTCCGACAGCAGCAATCAGCCCCAGCATTTT. Amino acids: CASSSDSSNQPQHF. The chain links TRBV21-1 to TRBJ1-5; the table gives TRBD1 as D, unverified against the DNA. TRBV21-1 is tagged as a pseudogene. The CDR3 consists of 14 residues.

This chain uses TRBV19 with TRBJ1-2, with TRBD1 identical over 8 bases. J gave up 4 bases and V 7 bases, and 5 bases lay outside the gene matches. The CDR3 consists of 13 residues. The germline CDR1 and CDR2 sequences are LNHDA and SQIVND (reference sequence). This chain's CDR3 is CASIGTGPYGYTF. The DNA of the CDR3 is TGTGCCAGTATCGGGACAGGCCCCTATGGCTACACCTTC.

V gene TRBV5-1 combines with J gene TRBJ2-7; 7 positions match TRBD1. Germline V gene sequence: CDR1 SGHRS, CDR2 YFSETQ. The CDR3 runs 14 residues. J gave up 6 bases and V 3 bases, and 9 bases lay outside the gene matches. CDR3 sequence (DNA): TGCGCCAGCAGCTACGGGACAGAGGGCTCCGAGCAGTACTTC. It codes for CASSYGTEGSEQYF.

V and J are TRBV7-8 and TRBJ2-5, with 8 bases fitting TRBD2. V gave up 1 base and J gave up 2 bases; unmatched junction bases: 6. Germline assignment: CDR1 SGHVS and CDR2 FQNEAQ. The length of the CDR3 is 16 residues. DNA for the CDR3: TGTGCCAGCAGCTTAGGGATTAGCGGGACTCAAGAGACCCAGTACTTC. Its protein product is CASSLGISGTQETQYF.

In this sample, this clone turned up once. The genes are TRBV5-4 and TRBJ2-7; possibly TRBD2 for D (7 bases). From germline, CDR1 is SGHNT and CDR2 YYREEE (reference sequence). Trimming shortened V by 0 bases and J by 3 bases, and 16 bases separated the two germline ends. CDR3 length: 16 residues. CDR3 in amino acids: CASSLGGGAVGYEQYF. CDR3 bases: TGTGCCAGCAGCTTGGGAGGGGGGGCGGTAGGCTACGAGCAGTACTTC.

The genes are TRBV4-2 and TRBJ2-3; D might be TRBD1 or TRBD2, each matching 7 bases. With 4 bases removed from V and 0 bases from J, the gap between germline ends came to 14 bases. CDR3 length: 16 residues. Germline CDR1 reads LGHNA; CDR2 reads YNFKEQ. CDR3 DNA sequence: TGTGCCAGCAGCCCAGGGGGAGGGGCCAGCACAGATACGCAGTATTTT. Its protein is CASSPGGGASTDTQYF.

The V call is TRBV5-4, the J call TRBJ2-3, with D unclear. Trimming pared 4 bases from V and 6 bases from J, leaving 9 bases between. The CDR3 is made up of 12 amino acids. Germline V gene lookup returns CDR1 SGHNT and CDR2 YYREEE (reference sequence). CDR3 sequence: CASSPPADTQYF. DNA of the CDR3: TGTGCCAGCAGCCCCCCGGCTGATACGCAGTATTTT.

The V call is TRBV10-1, the J call TRBJ1-1; D not certain. Per germline, CDR1 WNHNN and CDR2 SYGVQD (reference sequence). The CDR3 spans 13 residues. The V end was cut by 2 bases, the J end by 11 bases, with 15 bases between. CDR3 in amino acids: CASSEIGLGRAFF. CDR3 DNA sequence: TGCGCCAGCAGTGAGATCGGACTTGGCCGGGCTTTCTTT.

This clone appeared once. The genes are TRBV6-1 and TRBJ2-2, with D possibly being TRBD2 (5 bases). The CDR3 is 15 residues long. V shed 7 bases and J shed 4 bases, with 16 bases lying between them. The germline gives CDR1 MNHNS, CDR2 SASEGT. The CDR3 DNA reads TGTGCCAGCAATGCATGGAGCGGACCCACCGGGGAGCTGTTTTTT. It encodes CASNAWSGPTGELFF.

This chain links TRBV15 with TRBJ2-2, with TRBD1 matching over 7 bases. Losses at the gene ends were 4 bases for V and 7 bases for J; bases not matched to a gene: 9. The germline V gene has CDR1 LNHNV and CDR2 YYDKDF (reference sequence). CDR3 length: 15 amino acids. CDR3 sequence (DNA): TGTGCCACCAGCACCGACAGGGAATATATCGGGGAGCTGTTTTTT. Translated, it gives CATSTDREYIGELFF. The full variable domain, rest sourced from reference TRBV15 and TRBJ2-2, is DAMVIQNPRYQVTQFGKPVTLSCSQTLNHNVMYWYQQKSSQAPKLLFHYYDKDFNNEADTPDNFQSRRPNTSFCFLDIRSPGLGDTAMYLCATSTDREYIGELFFGEGSRLTVL.

This clone was counted a few times. J is TRBJ1-5 and V is TRBV19, with D tentatively TRBD1 (5 bases). This CDR3 spans 18 amino acids. Germline-derived CDR1 and CDR2 are LNHDA and SQIVND (reference sequence). Trimming took off 6 bases at V and 5 bases at J, with 26 bases between the two ends. The CDR3 protein is CASRNTRMRGGEDQPQHF. The CDR3 coding sequence is TGTGCCAGTAGGAACACCCGGATGCGGGGGGGGGAGGATCAGCCCCAGCATTTT.

This chain connects TRBV19 to TRBJ1-5; D unresolved. This CDR3 is 18 amino acids long. V was cut by 9 bases and J by 3 bases, with 27 bases left in between. The V gene's germline CDR1 is LNHDA and CDR2 SQIVND (reference sequence). For the CDR3, the DNA is TGTGCCAGCGATGGCTGGGTAGGGTTCAAGTCCTTCAATCAGCCCCAGCATTTT. Translation: CASDGWVGFKSFNQPQHF.

The chain links TRBV5-5 to TRBJ2-5; weak D call: TRBD2 (5 bases). The CDR3 consists of 15 residues. Germline V gene data show CDR1 as SGHKS and CDR2 as YYEKEE (reference sequence). The V gene lost 4 bases and the J gene lost 11 bases, with 24 bases spanning the gap. The CDR3 DNA is TGTGCCAGCAGCCAGCAGACTGGTCTTGGATCGGGGCAGTACTTC. It codes for CASSQQTGLGSGQYF. Complete variable domain (other parts from reference TRBV5-5 and TRBJ2-5): DAGVTQSPTHLIKTRGQQVTLRCSPISGHKSVSWYQQVLGQGPQFIFQYYEKEERGRGNFPDRFSARQFPNYSSELNVNALLLGDSALYLCASSQQTGLGSGQYFGPGTRLLVL.

This sequence joins TRBV5-1 and TRBJ2-7; TRBD1 is a possible D gene (6 bases). The V gene's germline CDR1 is SGHRS and CDR2 YFSETQ. The CDR3 has 14 residues. V was trimmed by 2 bases and J by 5 bases, leaving 14 bases between them. DNA for the CDR3: TGCGCCAGCAGCTTTATCCAGGGGACCCACGAGCAGTACTTC. It yields the protein CASSFIQGTHEQYF.

The chain carries TRBV19 and TRBJ2-7; 8 bases line up with TRBD1. Germline loops: CDR1 LNHDA, CDR2 SQIVND (reference sequence). V shed 5 bases, J shed 3 bases, and the junction held 15 bases outside the gene matches. This CDR3 comprises 17 residues. CDR3 in amino acids: CASSPTGEGSPFYEQYF. For the CDR3, the DNA is TGTGCCAGTAGTCCGACAGGGGAAGGAAGTCCTTTCTACGAGCAGTACTTC.

V is TRBV6-6 and J is TRBJ2-5; D unresolved. The V gene's germline CDR1 is MNHNY and CDR2 SVGAGI (reference sequence). Deletions cut 8 bases from V and 4 bases from J, with 5 bases between. This CDR3 is built from 10 residues. The CDR3 DNA is TGTGCCAGCGCGGCAGAGACCCAGTACTTC. This encodes CASAAETQYF.

J is TRBJ1-1 and V is TRBV2; D not resolved. The germline V gene encodes CDR1 SNHLY and CDR2 FYNNEI. The CDR3 is made up of 10 amino acids. V gave up 10 bases and J gave up 1 base, with 4 bases separating them. CDR3 sequence (DNA): TGTGCCAACAAGAACACTGAAGCTTTCTTT. Amino acid sequence: CANKNTEAFF.

The chain couples TRBV13 to TRBJ2-7, with 16 bases aligning to TRBD2. The V gene's germline CDR1 is PRHDT and CDR2 FYEKMQ (reference sequence). The CDR3 contains 17 residues. V shed 5 bases and J 4 bases; nucleotides not matched to a gene: 8. The CDR3 is CASSLRGLAGGPYEQYF. Written as DNA, the CDR3 is TGTGCCAGCAGCCTCAGGGGACTAGCGGGAGGGCCGTACGAGCAGTACTTC.